This TCR beta chain was captured in a study of lymphopenia after photon versus proton radiotherapy. Overall study findings and caveats: Under photons, naive T cells and diversity fell while effector/memory populations rose. Better survival with proton therapy was suggested as possible, not demonstrated. Post-nadir TCR diversity decline inversely tracked overall survival among those who died. Oligoclonal CD8+ Temra expansion after nadir drove photon patients' diversity drop.

Points on this clone: The antigen is not known.

The ends lost 6 bases at V and 0 bases at J; junction bases unmatched: 10. The CDR3 is 18 amino acids. CDR1 and CDR2 from the germline V gene are SGHNT and YENEEA. The protocol was immunoSEQ multiplex PCR, while the TCRdb copy is restricted to in-frame clones and leaves out a portion. The data show around 64,000 clones, roughly 92% seen once. The material sequenced was peripheral blood, taken from a patient treated with photon-based radiotherapy. This rearrangement joins TRBV11-3 to TRBJ2-6; 8 nucleotides line up with TRBD1. The clonotype originates from a woman in her forties with cholangiocarcinoma. CDR3 coding DNA: TGTGCCAGCAGTCAGGCCGGGACAGGCTACTCTGGGGCCAACGTCCTGACTTTC. As protein: CASSQAGTGYSGANVLTF.